These 19 T cell receptor beta chains originate from one sample sequenced in a study of blood T cells in healthy people across ages. Primed by a sample-barcoded 5' primer and a J-beta primer mix, a second PCR proceeded for 7 to 11 cycles. TCRdb re-analysed the 5' RACE reads in MiXCR, keeping a single row per CDR3 protein. The sample holds approximately 800,000 distinct CDR3 sequences; 30% to 45% are singletons and the top ten take over 10%. The sample was blood. These receptors came from a man aged 18 to 35 in good health.

This clonotype showed up many times. The chain carries TRBV7-2 and TRBJ1-2; D is ambiguous. Looked up from germline, CDR1 is SGHTA and CDR2 is FQGNSA. The CDR3 is 15 amino acids. Between the trimmed V and J ends, which lost 5 bases and 8 bases, there was a span of 21 bases. This CDR3 is CASSPMTPGKEGYTF. As DNA, the CDR3 is TGTGCCAGCAGCCCAATGACACCCGGAAAAGAAGGCTACACCTTC.

The sample holds a few counts of this clonotype. The chain couples TRBV12-3 or TRBV12-4 to TRBJ1-5, with D possibly matching TRBD1 (5 bases). Deletions cut 5 bases from V and 7 bases from J, with 12 bases between. The CDR3 length is 13 residues. The CDR3 is CASSIQGGQPQHF. Written as DNA, the CDR3 is TGTGCCAGCAGTATCCAGGGAGGACAGCCCCAGCATTTT.

This rearrangement joins TRBV2 to TRBJ1-2; D not certain. Trimming pared 0 bases from V and 5 bases from J, leaving 10 bases between. The CDR3 is 14 residues long. CDR1 is SNHLY and CDR2 is FYNNEI in the germline V gene. CDR3 amino acids: CASSEALGKYGYTF. Written as DNA, the CDR3 is TGTGCCAGCAGTGAAGCGCTAGGGAAATATGGCTACACCTTC.

To note about this clonotype: This clone may be a read error of a much larger clone one base away. J is TRBJ2-1 and V is TRBV4-3, with 9 positions matching TRBD1. Trimming at V came to 1 base and at J to 12 bases, leaving 4 bases not matched to a gene. CDR3 length: 13 residues. The germline V gene encodes CDR1 LGHNA and CDR2 YSLEER. CDR3 sequence: CASSQGTGDGQFF. CDR3 nucleotide sequence: TGCGCCAGCAGCCAAGGGACAGGGGATGGGCAGTTCTTC.

The CDR3 sequence is CASNIRGRDYGYTF. CDR3 coding DNA: TGTGCCAGCAATATACGGGGCAGGGACTATGGCTACACCTTC. The genes are TRBV6-6 and TRBJ1-2, with a tentative D call TRBD1 (5 bases). Germline CDR1 is MNHNY and CDR2 is SVGAGI (reference sequence). This CDR3 has 14 residues. V lost 7 bases and J 3 bases, leaving 15 bases between the germline ends.

The chain links TRBV2 to TRBJ1-1, with D possibly TRBD1 on 5 matching bases. The germline gives CDR1 SNHLY, CDR2 FYNNEI. The length of the CDR3 is 14 residues. Trimming pared 4 bases from V and 0 bases from J, leaving 9 bases between. CDR3: CASSVLGLNTEAFF. The CDR3 nucleotides are TGTGCCAGCAGTGTTCTGGGACTGAACACTGAAGCTTTCTTT. The whole variable domain, filled in from reference TRBV2 and TRBJ1-1, reads EPEVTQTPSHQVTQMGQEVILRCVPISNHLYFYWYRQILGQKVEFLVSFYNNEISEKSEIFDDQFSVERPDGSNFTLKIRSTKLEDSAMYFCASSVLGLNTEAFFGQGTRLTVV.

This clonotype has more than one count but fewer than ten. The chain uses TRBV27 and TRBJ2-7, with D perhaps TRBD1 or TRBD2 (5 bases each). The CDR3 length is 14 residues. V lost 2 bases, J lost 0 bases, and 8 bases lay in between. Looked up from germline, CDR1 is MNHEY and CDR2 is SMNVEV (reference sequence). CDR3 bases: TGTGCCAGCAGTTTAGTGGGGACCTCCTACGAGCAGTACTTC. It yields the protein CASSLVGTSYEQYF.

This chain uses TRBV5-1 with TRBJ2-7; TRBD1 aligns across 7 bases. The germline CDR1 and CDR2 sequences are SGHRS and YFSETQ. The CDR3 covers 15 residues. V lost 5 bases to trimming and J lost 7 bases; unmatched junction nucleotides: 15. The CDR3 here is CASRPSQGLHNEQYF. The CDR3 coding sequence is TGCGCCAGCAGACCCTCACAGGGGCTACACAATGAGCAGTACTTC.

Turning to this clonotype: A much larger clone lies one base from this, so it may be a read error. The V gene is TRBV28, the J gene TRBJ1-2; TRBD1 might be the D (5 bases). The CDR3 runs 11 residues. Germline V lookup: CDR1 MDHEN, CDR2 SYDVKM. The V end was cut by 8 bases, the J end by 4 bases, with 8 bases between. The CDR3 here is CASGDLYGYTF. The DNA of the CDR3 is TGTGCCAGCGGGGACCTCTATGGCTACACCTTC.

The table lists this clonotype with a few counts. The V and J genes are TRBV6-6 and TRBJ1-6; D unresolved. Germline loops: CDR1 MNHNY, CDR2 SVGAGI (reference sequence). V gave up 8 bases and J gave up 7 bases, with 9 bases separating them. The CDR3 spans 12 residues. CDR3 sequence: CASGFKNSPLHF. The CDR3 region has the DNA TGTGCCAGCGGGTTCAAGAATTCACCCCTCCACTTT.

The chain uses TRBV20-1 and TRBJ1-3, with D uncertain. This CDR3 comprises 15 residues. V lost 5 bases, J lost 4 bases, and 18 bases lay in between. CDR1 and CDR2 (germline): DFQATT, SNEGSKA (reference sequence). The CDR3 is CSAERSPGSGNTIYF. The CDR3 nucleotides read TGCAGTGCTGAGAGATCCCCAGGATCGGGAAACACCATATATTTT.

This clonotype was recorded at least ten times. V and J are TRBV29-1 and TRBJ2-1, with 7 bases lining up with TRBD2. Trimming removed 1 base from V and 4 bases from J; junction bases left unmatched: 22. CDR3 length: 20 amino acids. Per the germline V gene, CDR1 is SQVTM and CDR2 is ANQGSEA. CDR3 DNA: TGCAGCGTTGAAGGGATCATCGGGGGGTGGAGTCGTCTCTCGTACAATGAGCAGTTCTTC. This sequence encodes CSVEGIIGGWSRLSYNEQFF.

The V gene is TRBV9, the J gene TRBJ1-2, with D perhaps TRBD1 (6 bases). The CDR3 extends over 15 amino acids. V was cut by 0 bases and J by 4 bases, with 13 bases left in between. Germline lookup yields CDR1 SGDLS and CDR2 YYNGEE. The CDR3 region has the DNA TGTGCCAGCAGCGTAGGGACAGCTGACGGCTATGGCTACACCTTC. Translation: CASSVGTADGYGYTF.

This clonotype was detected many times. The CDR3 coding sequence is TGCGCCAGCAGCTGGGACATTAGCACAGATACGCAGTATTTT. Protein product: CASSWDISTDTQYF. The chain carries TRBV5-1 and TRBJ2-3; D may be TRBD1 (6 bases). CDR1 is SGHRS and CDR2 is YFSETQ in the germline V gene. Deletions cut 3 bases from V and 0 bases from J, with 8 bases between. CDR3 length: 14 residues.

The table lists this clonotype with a count of one. The CDR3 is CASSFYPSGGVGGRTDTQYF. Written as DNA, the CDR3 is TGTGCCAGCAGTTTTTATCCTAGCGGGGGGGTTGGCGGACGCACAGATACGCAGTATTTT. The chain is built from TRBV27 and TRBJ2-3, with 12 positions matching TRBD2. The CDR3 is 20 residues long. Germline values: CDR1 MNHEY, CDR2 SMNVEV (reference sequence). Unmatched junction bases numbered 14, after V lost 3 bases and J lost 1 base.

This clonotype was seen a handful of times. The chain recombines TRBV20-1 with TRBJ1-6; 7 bases match TRBD1. V lost 2 bases to trimming and J lost 9 bases; unmatched junction nucleotides: 10. This CDR3 has 15 amino acids. Germline V gives CDR1 DFQATT, CDR2 SNEGSKA (reference sequence). CDR3 region: CSARLSGQIVSPLHF. The DNA of the CDR3 is TGCAGTGCTAGACTTTCGGGACAGATAGTTTCACCCCTCCACTTT.

The chain is built from TRBV6-5 and TRBJ2-5, with TRBD1 matching 7 bases. Per germline, CDR1 MNHEY and CDR2 SVGAGI. V was pared by 3 bases and J by 1 base, with 8 bases of the junction left unmatched. The CDR3 runs 16 residues. The CDR3, as DNA: TGTGCCAGCAGTTATGATAACCGGGACAGCCAAGAGACCCAGTACTTC. It codes for CASSYDNRDSQETQYF.

This clonotype was seen at least ten times. V is TRBV29-1 and J is TRBJ2-1; 10 positions agree with TRBD2. V was pared by 4 bases and J by 5 bases, with 14 bases of the junction left unmatched. The CDR3 has 17 residues. Per the germline V gene, CDR1 is SQVTM and CDR2 is ANQGSEA. The CDR3 spells CSVVDSGGPQSHNEQFF. CDR3 bases: TGCAGCGTTGTGGATAGCGGGGGGCCCCAAAGTCACAATGAGCAGTTCTTC.

V is TRBV20-1 and J is TRBJ1-1, with D tentatively TRBD1 (6 bases). The germline V gene has CDR1 DFQATT and CDR2 SNEGSKA (reference sequence). The CDR3 spans 14 residues. V lost 3 bases, J lost 1 base, and 12 bases lay in between. CDR3 sequence reads: CSASLQGQNTEAFF. The CDR3 DNA reads as TGCAGTGCTAGTTTACAGGGCCAGAACACTGAAGCTTTCTTT.